This TCR beta chain was captured in a study of T-cell reconstitution after alpha-beta-depleted transplantation in children. Study-level results: Once a year had passed after transplant, T-cell counts and diversity came mostly from newly produced T cells.

This clonotype was counted between two and nine times. The antigen is undetermined. It was with unique molecular identifiers that the TCRbeta library was prepared. Each CDR3 protein gets one entry after TCRdb re-called the PCR reads with MiXCR. The sample yields 250,000 to 300,000 distinct CDR3 sequences, just over 7.5% seen once. CDR3 length: 16 amino acids. From germline, CDR1 is SEHNR and CDR2 FQNEAQ (reference sequence). J was trimmed by 4 bases and V by 2 bases; bases with no gene match: 7. The material was peripheral blood, obtained 360 days after TCRalphabeta/CD19-depleted stem cell transplant. The V gene is TRBV7-9, the J gene TRBJ1-3, with TRBD1 matching over 8 bases. This TCR was recovered from a female patient between 2 and 15 years old who had a stem cell transplant for Fanconi anemia, so the T cells may come from the graft donor. This CDR3 is CASSLPTGTGGNTIYF. The DNA for the CDR3 is TGTGCCAGCAGCTTACCTACCGGGACAGGAGGAAACACCATATATTTT.